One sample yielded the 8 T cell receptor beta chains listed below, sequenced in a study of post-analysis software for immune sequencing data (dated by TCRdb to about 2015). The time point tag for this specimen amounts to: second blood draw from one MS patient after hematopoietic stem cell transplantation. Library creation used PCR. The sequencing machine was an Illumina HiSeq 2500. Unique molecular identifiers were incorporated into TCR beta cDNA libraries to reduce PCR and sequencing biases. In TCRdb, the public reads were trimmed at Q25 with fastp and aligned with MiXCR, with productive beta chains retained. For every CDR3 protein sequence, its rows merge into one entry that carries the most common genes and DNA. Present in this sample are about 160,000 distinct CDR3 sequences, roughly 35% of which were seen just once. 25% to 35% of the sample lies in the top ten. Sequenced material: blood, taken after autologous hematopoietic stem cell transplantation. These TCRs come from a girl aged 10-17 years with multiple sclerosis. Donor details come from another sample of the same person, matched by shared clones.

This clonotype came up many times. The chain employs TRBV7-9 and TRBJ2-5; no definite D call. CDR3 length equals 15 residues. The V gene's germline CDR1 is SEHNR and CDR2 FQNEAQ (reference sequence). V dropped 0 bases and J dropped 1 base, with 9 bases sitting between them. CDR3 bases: TGTGCCAGCAGCTTAGCCAACTACATCCAAGAGACCCAGTACTTC. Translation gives CASSLANYIQETQYF.

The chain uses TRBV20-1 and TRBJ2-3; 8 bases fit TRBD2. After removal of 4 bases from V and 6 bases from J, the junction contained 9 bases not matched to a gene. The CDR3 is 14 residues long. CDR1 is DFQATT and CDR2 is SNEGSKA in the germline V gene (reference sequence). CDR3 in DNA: TGCAGTGCTATTGGTAGCGGGATCCGGGATACGCAGTATTTT. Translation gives CSAIGSGIRDTQYF.

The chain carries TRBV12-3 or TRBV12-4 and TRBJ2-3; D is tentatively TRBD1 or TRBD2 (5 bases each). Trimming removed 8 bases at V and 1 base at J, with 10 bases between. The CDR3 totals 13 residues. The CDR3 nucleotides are TGTGCCAGCGGGGGATCTGGCACAGATACGCAGTATTTT. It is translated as CASGGSGTDTQYF.

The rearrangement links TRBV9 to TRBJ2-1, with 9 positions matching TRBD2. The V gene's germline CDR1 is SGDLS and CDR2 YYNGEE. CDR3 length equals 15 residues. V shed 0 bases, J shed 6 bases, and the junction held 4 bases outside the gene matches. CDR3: CASSVATSGFNEQFF. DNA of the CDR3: TGTGCCAGCAGCGTAGCCACTAGCGGGTTCAATGAGCAGTTCTTC.

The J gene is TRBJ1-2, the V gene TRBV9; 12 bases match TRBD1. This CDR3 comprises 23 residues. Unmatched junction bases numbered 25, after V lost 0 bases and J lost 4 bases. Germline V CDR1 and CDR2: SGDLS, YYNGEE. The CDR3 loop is CASSVGAPFPCPGQGARVYGYTF. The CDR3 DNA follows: TGTGCCAGCAGCGTAGGGGCTCCCTTCCCCTGCCCGGGACAGGGGGCGCGCGTCTATGGCTACACCTTC.

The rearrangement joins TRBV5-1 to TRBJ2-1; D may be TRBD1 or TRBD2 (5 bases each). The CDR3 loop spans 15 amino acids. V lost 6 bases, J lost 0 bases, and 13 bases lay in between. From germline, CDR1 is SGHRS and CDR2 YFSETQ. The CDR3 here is CASTQAGGSYNEQFF. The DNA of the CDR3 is TGCGCCAGCACCCAGGCTGGGGGCTCCTACAATGAGCAGTTCTTC.

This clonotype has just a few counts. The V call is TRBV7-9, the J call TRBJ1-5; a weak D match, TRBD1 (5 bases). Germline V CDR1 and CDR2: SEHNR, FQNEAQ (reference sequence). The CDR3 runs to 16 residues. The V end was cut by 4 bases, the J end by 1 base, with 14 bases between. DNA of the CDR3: TGTGCCAGCAGCTCCACCGGGACGGAGAGCAATCAGCCCCAGCATTTT. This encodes CASSSTGTESNQPQHF. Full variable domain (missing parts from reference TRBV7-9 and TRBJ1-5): DTGVSQNPRHKITKRGQNVTFRCDPISEHNRLYWYRQTLGQGPEFLTYFQNEAQLEKSRLLSDRFSAERPKGSFSTLEIQRTEQGDSAMYLCASSSTGTESNQPQHFGDGTRLSIL.

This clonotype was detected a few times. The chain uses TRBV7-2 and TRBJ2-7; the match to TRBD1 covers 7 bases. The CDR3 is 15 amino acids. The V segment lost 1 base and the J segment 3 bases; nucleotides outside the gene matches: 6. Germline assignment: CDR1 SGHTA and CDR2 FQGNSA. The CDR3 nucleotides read TGTGCCAGCAGCTTAGAGGGGGCGGTCGGCTACGAGCAGTACTTC. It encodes CASSLEGAVGYEQYF.